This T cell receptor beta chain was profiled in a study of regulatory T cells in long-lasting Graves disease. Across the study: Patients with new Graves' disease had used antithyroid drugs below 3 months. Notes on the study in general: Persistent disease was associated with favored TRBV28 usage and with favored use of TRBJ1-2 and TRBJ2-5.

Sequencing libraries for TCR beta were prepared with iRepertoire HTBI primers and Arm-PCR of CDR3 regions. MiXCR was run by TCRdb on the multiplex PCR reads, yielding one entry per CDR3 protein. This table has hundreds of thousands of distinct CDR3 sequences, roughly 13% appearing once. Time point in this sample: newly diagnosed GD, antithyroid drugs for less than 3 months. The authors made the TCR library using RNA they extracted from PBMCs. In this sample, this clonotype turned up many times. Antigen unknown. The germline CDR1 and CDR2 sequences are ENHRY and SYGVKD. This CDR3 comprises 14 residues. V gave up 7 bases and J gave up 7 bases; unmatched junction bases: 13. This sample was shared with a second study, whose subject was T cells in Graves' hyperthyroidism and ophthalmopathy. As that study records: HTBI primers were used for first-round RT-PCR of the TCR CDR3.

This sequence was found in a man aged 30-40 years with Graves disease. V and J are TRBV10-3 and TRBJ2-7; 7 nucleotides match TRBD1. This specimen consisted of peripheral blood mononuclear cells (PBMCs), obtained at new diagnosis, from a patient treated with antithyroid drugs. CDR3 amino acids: CAITGDSRTGEQYF. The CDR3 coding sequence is TGTGCCATCACCGGGGACAGCCGTACTGGAGAGCAGTACTTC.